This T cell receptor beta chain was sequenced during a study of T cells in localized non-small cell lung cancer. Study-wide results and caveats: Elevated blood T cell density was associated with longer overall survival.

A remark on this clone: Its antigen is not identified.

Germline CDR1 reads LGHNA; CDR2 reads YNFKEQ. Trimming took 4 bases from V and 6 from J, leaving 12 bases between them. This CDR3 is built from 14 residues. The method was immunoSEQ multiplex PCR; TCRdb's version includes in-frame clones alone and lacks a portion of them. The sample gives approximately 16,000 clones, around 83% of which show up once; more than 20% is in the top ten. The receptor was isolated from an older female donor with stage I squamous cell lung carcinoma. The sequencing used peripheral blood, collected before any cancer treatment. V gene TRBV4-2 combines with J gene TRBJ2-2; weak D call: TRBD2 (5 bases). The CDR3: CASSPTRYAGELFF. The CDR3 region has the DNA TGTGCCAGCAGCCCAACTAGGTACGCCGGGGAGCTGTTTTTT.